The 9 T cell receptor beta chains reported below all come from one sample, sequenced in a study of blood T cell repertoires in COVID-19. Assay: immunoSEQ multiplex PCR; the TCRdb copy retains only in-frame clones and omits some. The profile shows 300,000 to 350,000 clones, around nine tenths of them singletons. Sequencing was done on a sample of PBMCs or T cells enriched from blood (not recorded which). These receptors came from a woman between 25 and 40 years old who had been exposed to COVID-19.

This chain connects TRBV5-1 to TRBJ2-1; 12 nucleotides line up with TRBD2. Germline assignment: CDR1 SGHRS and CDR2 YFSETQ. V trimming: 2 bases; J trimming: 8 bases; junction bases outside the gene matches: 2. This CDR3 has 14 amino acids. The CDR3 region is CASSLRLAGDEQFF. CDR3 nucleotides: TGCGCCAGCAGCTTAAGACTAGCGGGAGATGAGCAGTTCTTC.

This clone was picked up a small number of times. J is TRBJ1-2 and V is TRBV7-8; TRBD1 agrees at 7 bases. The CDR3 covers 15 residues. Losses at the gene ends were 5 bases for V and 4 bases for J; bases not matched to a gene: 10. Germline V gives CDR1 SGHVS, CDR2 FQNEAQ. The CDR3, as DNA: TGTGCCAGCAGCCAAGGGACAGCAAACCTCTATGGCTACACCTTC. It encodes CASSQGTANLYGYTF. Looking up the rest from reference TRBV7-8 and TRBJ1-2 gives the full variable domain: GAGVSQSPRYKVAKRGQDVALRCDPISGHVSLFWYQQALGQGPEFLTYFQNEAQLDKSGLPSDRFFAERPEGSVSTLKIQRTQQEDSAVYLCASSQGTANLYGYTFGSGTRLTVV.

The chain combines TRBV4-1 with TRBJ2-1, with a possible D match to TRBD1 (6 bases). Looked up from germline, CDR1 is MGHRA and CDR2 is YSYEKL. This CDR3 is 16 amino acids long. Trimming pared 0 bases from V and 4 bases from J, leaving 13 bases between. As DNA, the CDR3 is TGCGCCAGCAGCCAAGATATTGGGGGCAAGTACAATGAGCAGTTCTTC. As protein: CASSQDIGGKYNEQFF.

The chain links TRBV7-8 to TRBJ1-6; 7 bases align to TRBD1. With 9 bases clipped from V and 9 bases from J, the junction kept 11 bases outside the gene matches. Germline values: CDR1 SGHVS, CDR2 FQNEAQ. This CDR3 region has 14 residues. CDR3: CASSHDRVGSPLHF. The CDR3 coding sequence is TGTGCCAGTAGCCATGACAGGGTGGGTTCACCCCTCCACTTT.

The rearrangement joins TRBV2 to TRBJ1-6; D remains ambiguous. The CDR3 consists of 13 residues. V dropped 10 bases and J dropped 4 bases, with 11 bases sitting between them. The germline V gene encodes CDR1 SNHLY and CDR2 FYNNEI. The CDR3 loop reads CAKGEEYNSPLHF. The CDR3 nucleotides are TGTGCCAAAGGAGAGGAGTATAATTCACCCCTCCACTTT.

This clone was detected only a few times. The CDR3 region is CASSRTGVGANVLTF. The CDR3 nucleotides are TGTGCCAGCAGCCGGACAGGGGTTGGGGCCAACGTCCTGACTTTC. This chain links TRBV14 with TRBJ2-6, with 9 bases identical to TRBD1. Germline loops: CDR1 SGHDN, CDR2 FVKESK. This CDR3 contains 15 residues. Trimming removed 4 bases from V and 3 bases from J; junction bases left unmatched: 1. Supplemented by reference TRBV14 and TRBJ2-6, the full variable domain reads EAGVTQFPSHSVIEKGQTVTLRCDPISGHDNLYWYRRVMGKEIKFLLHFVKESKQDESGMPNNRFLAERTGGTYSTLKVQPAELEDSGVYFCASSRTGVGANVLTFGAGSRLTVL.

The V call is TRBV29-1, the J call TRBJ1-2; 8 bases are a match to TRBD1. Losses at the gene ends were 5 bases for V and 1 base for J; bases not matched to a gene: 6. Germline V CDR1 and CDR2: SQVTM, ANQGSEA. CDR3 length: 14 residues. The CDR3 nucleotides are TGCAGCGTTTTCGGGACAGGACTTAACTATGGCTACACCTTC. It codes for CSVFGTGLNYGYTF.

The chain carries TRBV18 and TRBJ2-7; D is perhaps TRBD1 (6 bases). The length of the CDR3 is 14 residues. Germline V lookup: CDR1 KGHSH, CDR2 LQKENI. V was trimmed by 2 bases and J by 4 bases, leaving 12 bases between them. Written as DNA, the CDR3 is TGTGCCAGCTCACCAGGGACAATGGGATACGAGCAGTACTTC. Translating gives CASSPGTMGYEQYF.

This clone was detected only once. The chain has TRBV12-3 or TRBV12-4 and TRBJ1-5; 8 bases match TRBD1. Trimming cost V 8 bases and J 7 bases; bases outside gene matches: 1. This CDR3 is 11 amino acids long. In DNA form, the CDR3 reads TGTGCCAGCGGACAGGGCCAGCCCCAGCATTTT. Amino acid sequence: CASGQGQPQHF.